The next 22 T cell receptor beta chains were all read from a single sample in a study of response to subunit inactivated influenza vaccine. MiXCR, run by TCRdb on the RT-PCR reads, gives a single entry per CDR3 protein. The repertoire consists of about 500,000 distinct CDR3 sequences, with 16% occurring once and the leading ten covering 2.5% to 3.5%. The specimen comprised CD4+ T cells sorted from PBMCs, sampled roughly 24 months after vaccination. The receptors here all came from a man between 50 and 75 years old who received an inactivated influenza vaccine.

A remark on this clonotype: This clone may be a read error of a much larger clone one base away. The chain couples TRBV20-1 to TRBJ2-1; D is unclear. This CDR3 region has 8 residues. Germline V lookup: CDR1 DFQATT, CDR2 SNEGSKA (reference sequence). CDR3 residues: CNAEEQFF. CDR3 in DNA: TGCAATGCTGAAGAGCAGTTCTTC.

This clonotype has more than one count but fewer than ten. The chain has TRBV29-1 and TRBJ2-6; 8 bases agree with TRBD1. The V and J ends lost 4 bases and 0 bases, in that order; junction bases with no gene match: 5. CDR1 and CDR2 from the germline V gene are SQVTM and ANQGSEA. The CDR3 consists of 16 residues. CDR3 coding DNA: TGCAGCGTTGGGGGGACAGGTACCTCTGGGGCCAACGTCCTGACTTTC. Its translation: CSVGGTGTSGANVLTF.

This clonotype was detected only a few times. This chain links TRBV20-1 with TRBJ2-1; TRBD2 might be the D (6 bases). Germline V gene lookup returns CDR1 DFQATT and CDR2 SNEGSKA (reference sequence). V dropped 6 bases and J dropped 0 bases, with 15 bases sitting between them. This CDR3 is built from 15 residues. The CDR3 protein is CSARAGSSSYNEQFF. CDR3 coding DNA: TGCAGTGCCAGGGCGGGGTCCAGCTCCTACAATGAGCAGTTCTTC.

CDR3 region: CASSQDREGNYNEQFF. The DNA for the CDR3 is TGTGCCAGCAGCCAAGATCGGGAGGGGAACTACAATGAGCAGTTCTTC. The chain carries TRBV4-2 and TRBJ2-1, with 8 nucleotides matching TRBD2. The CDR3 has 16 residues. The germline gives CDR1 LGHNA, CDR2 YNFKEQ. Germline trimming cut 0 bases from V and 3 bases from J; bases unmatched to any gene: 4.

This sequence joins TRBV6-1 and TRBJ2-1; 7 nucleotides match TRBD2. The J segment lost 6 bases and the V segment lost 6 bases, leaving 5 bases of the junction unmatched. The CDR3 has 13 amino acids. From germline, CDR1 is MNHNS and CDR2 SASEGT. In nucleotides, the CDR3 is TGTGCCAGCAGAACAGGCGGGGGCAATGAGCAGTTCTTC. Its protein is CASRTGGGNEQFF.

This chain connects TRBV6-2 or TRBV6-3 to TRBJ2-1; perhaps TRBD2 as D (5 bases). The CDR3 length is 12 residues. Per the germline V gene, CDR1 is MNHEY and CDR2 is SVGEGT. Deletions cut 7 bases from V and 8 bases from J, with 12 bases between. CDR3 DNA: TGTGCCAGCACCCACGGACTTTATGAGCAGTTCTTC. Residues: CASTHGLYEQFF.

The chain links TRBV12-3 or TRBV12-4 to TRBJ2-3; 10 nucleotides agree with TRBD2. Germline trimming cut 7 bases from V and 8 bases from J; bases unmatched to any gene: 15. The CDR3 totals 16 residues. The CDR3 DNA reads TGTGCCAGCAACCCTGGAGTAGCGGGGGGTGCTTCTACGCAGTATTTT. This gives the protein CASNPGVAGGASTQYF.

This rearrangement joins TRBV6-2 or TRBV6-3 to TRBJ1-6; the D gene is possibly TRBD1 (5 bases). The CDR3 totals 14 residues. V was shortened by 2 bases and J by 5 bases, with 7 bases between the two germline ends. Germline CDR1 is MNHEY and CDR2 is SVGEGT. The CDR3 DNA is TGTGCCAGCAGTTACAAGACAGATAATTCACCCCTCCACTTT. Translating it yields CASSYKTDNSPLHF.

This clonotype has a handful of counts. V and J are TRBV20-1 and TRBJ2-7; D is possibly TRBD1 or TRBD2 (5 bases each). V lost 3 bases, J lost 3 bases, and 18 bases lay in between. From germline, CDR1 is DFQATT and CDR2 SNEGSKA (reference sequence). This CDR3 is built from 15 residues. Here the CDR3 reads CSASGDQVSRYEQYF. The CDR3 DNA follows: TGCAGTGCTAGTGGGGACCAGGTCAGTCGCTACGAGCAGTACTTC.

This clonotype was counted ten times or more. The rearrangement joins TRBV20-1 to TRBJ1-2, with D possibly being TRBD1 (6 bases). The CDR3 consists of 14 residues. V was clipped by 1 base and J by 5 bases, with 14 bases between them. Germline V gives CDR1 DFQATT, CDR2 SNEGSKA (reference sequence). The CDR3 region is CSARGGQGTYGYTF. The CDR3 coding sequence is TGCAGTGCTAGAGGGGGGCAGGGCACTTATGGCTACACCTTC.

This clonotype was observed a handful of times. This sequence joins TRBV5-6 and TRBJ2-7; no clear D. Germline values: CDR1 SGHDT, CDR2 YYEEEE. Trimming took off 0 bases at V and 2 bases at J, with 12 bases between the two ends. CDR3 length equals 15 residues. This CDR3 reads CASSLAPVDTYEQYF. The CDR3 DNA reads as TGTGCCAGCAGCTTGGCGCCGGTCGATACCTACGAGCAGTACTTC.

V is TRBV20-1 and J is TRBJ1-2; D is unclear. CDR3 length: 13 residues. Germline CDR1 is DFQATT and CDR2 is SNEGSKA (reference sequence). V dropped 5 bases and J dropped 1 base, with 11 bases sitting between them. In nucleotides, the CDR3 is TGCAGTGCTCACGACTCTTATAACTATGGCTACACCTTC. It encodes CSAHDSYNYGYTF.

This clonotype occurred a few times. The chain employs TRBV4-2 and TRBJ2-5; the match to TRBD1 covers 7 bases. Germline trimming cut 4 bases from V and 2 bases from J; bases unmatched to any gene: 4. Germline V gene lookup returns CDR1 LGHNA and CDR2 YNFKEQ. This CDR3 has 14 amino acids. The CDR3 DNA follows: TGTGCCAGCAGCCCGACAGGGAAGCAAGAGACCCAGTACTTC. This codes for CASSPTGKQETQYF.

This chain joins TRBV11-2 and TRBJ2-3; D is uncertain. Germline loops: CDR1 SGHAT, CDR2 FQNNGV. This CDR3 comprises 13 residues. With 5 bases removed from V and 5 bases from J, the gap between germline ends came to 11 bases. CDR3 in DNA: TGTGCCAGCAGCCAGCCCCCCCAAGATACGCAGTATTTT. Its translation: CASSQPPQDTQYF.

In this sample, this clonotype turned up a few times. The chain employs TRBV20-1 and TRBJ1-5, with D possibly matching TRBD1 (5 bases). CDR3 length equals 18 residues. Germline CDR1 is DFQATT and CDR2 is SNEGSKA (reference sequence). The V gene lost 2 bases and the J gene lost 0 bases, with 20 bases spanning the gap. CDR3 coding DNA: TGCAGTGCTAGACGCCGATCGGGGGTCGAGTATAGCAATCAGCCCCAGCATTTT. It translates to CSARRRSGVEYSNQPQHF.

This clonotype was seen only a few times. The chain couples TRBV3-1 to TRBJ2-7, with TRBD1 identical over 7 bases. The trim removed 2 bases at V and 2 bases at J, leaving 9 bases unmatched. The CDR3 is 16 amino acids. The germline gives CDR1 LGHDT, CDR2 YNNKEL (reference sequence). The DNA of the CDR3 is TGTGCCAGCAGCCAAAACTCAGGGGGATCACCCTACGAGCAGTACTTC. Protein: CASSQNSGGSPYEQYF.

The rearrangement joins TRBV21-1 to TRBJ2-7; the D call of TRBD2 is as the table states it, not checked on the DNA. TRBV21-1 is given as a pseudogene. The length of the CDR3 is 19 residues. The CDR3: CASSNNPAGGPRPHYEQYF. The CDR3 nucleotides are TGTGCCAGCAGCAATAATCCAGCGGGAGGGCCGAGACCTCACTACGAGCAGTACTTC.

In its sample, this clonotype was seen many times. The J gene is TRBJ1-5, the V gene TRBV20-1; D possibly corresponds to TRBD1 (6 bases). The germline V gene encodes CDR1 DFQATT and CDR2 SNEGSKA (reference sequence). V was pared by 3 bases and J by 7 bases, with 13 bases between. This CDR3 is 13 amino acids long. The CDR3 loop reads CSASRDRTQPQHF. Here the CDR3 DNA reads TGCAGTGCTAGTCGTGACAGGACGCAGCCCCAGCATTTT.

The V call is TRBV12-3 or TRBV12-4, the J call TRBJ2-1, with 12 bases identical to TRBD2. J lost 3 bases, V lost 5 bases, and 8 bases had no gene match. The CDR3 runs to 17 residues. The CDR3 sequence is CASSTQRGLAGYNEQFF. In DNA, the CDR3 is TGTGCCAGCAGTACTCAGCGGGGACTAGCGGGCTACAATGAGCAGTTCTTC.

The gene calls are TRBV10-3 and TRBJ2-5; D remains ambiguous. There are 13 residues in the CDR3. Per the germline V gene, CDR1 is ENHRY and CDR2 is SYGVKD. The V end was cut by 4 bases, the J end by 5 bases, with 11 bases between. DNA of the CDR3: TGTGCCATCAGTGCGTCGGTGGGGGAGACCCAGTACTTC. Translated, it gives CAISASVGETQYF.

This clonotype was counted between two and nine times. The chain uses TRBV12-3 or TRBV12-4 and TRBJ1-1; D gene ambiguous. Trimming shortened V by 5 bases and J by 1 base, and 17 bases separated the two germline ends. The length of the CDR3 is 16 residues. CDR3 amino acids: CASSPARTVKNTEAFF. The CDR3 bases are TGTGCCAGCAGTCCGGCGCGAACGGTTAAGAACACTGAAGCTTTCTTT.

This chain uses TRBV5-1 with TRBJ2-1, with 16 bases identical to TRBD2. V was clipped by 3 bases and J by 0 bases; unmatched bases: 15. CDR1 SGHRS and CDR2 YFSETQ come from the germline V gene. The CDR3 is 22 residues long. The CDR3: CASSSPTAGTSGGVGSYNEQFF. DNA for the CDR3: TGCGCCAGCAGCTCGCCTACAGCCGGGACTAGCGGGGGGGTGGGCTCCTACAATGAGCAGTTCTTC.